This T cell receptor beta chain was documented in a study of T cell responses to AZD1222 COVID-19 vaccine (dated by TCRdb to the early 2020s). About the study as a whole: AZD1222 recipients given second doses at about 4 weeks or at about 12 weeks were pooled, since spike-specific TCR depth and breadth were not found to differ between the two schedules. Trial participants were enrolled by age into 18-55, 56-69 and 70-plus year subgroups, with roughly 160, 29 and 62 TCR-sequenced participants respectively. TCR sequencing was performed for about 240 trial participants, of whom around 210 were given two doses of AZD1222 and approximately 25 were given two doses of MenACWY control vaccine. The research as a whole found: The whole spike protein was spanned by vaccine-associated CD4 TCRs, and dominant responses were seen in regions 160-218 and 743-854. Only five or six AZD1222 recipients were SARS-CoV-2 seropositive at baseline, limiting conclusions about previously exposed vaccinees. Spike-specific TCR breadth and depth rose significantly after two AZD1222 doses compared with day 0 and with MenACWY recipients. Participants were mostly white British, with more females than males. The authors suggested clonal diversity may have been underestimated. Reportedly, close to half of the unique spike-specific TCRs recognized epitopes lying outside the regions that are mutated in the B.1.351 and B.1.1.7 variants. In the small 56-69-year group, the increase in depth fell short of significance, most likely because of low power. Because no samples from the day 14 peak response were available, repertoires could be characterized only after the peak T cell response.

What the time point label conveys for this sample: baseline before first vaccination. Samples from vaccinated people were obtained from the UK trials COV001 and COV002, which included a single-blind randomized controlled phase 2/3 trial of AZD1222 (ChAdOx1 nCoV-19) in healthy adults. For TCRbeta chain sequencing, PBMC samples from trial participants were taken at day 0 and at day 28 after the second dose. Regarding this clone: Which antigen it targets is not known. No much larger clone is present one base from it, and per-base qualities are unavailable.

Reading the germline V gene gives CDR1 SGHAT and CDR2 FQNNGV. From the cysteine through the phenylalanine, the CDR3 covers 13 amino acids. The kept DNA is CDR3 alone, 39 bases in frame from the first base. The junction carries 18 bases between V and J, which are trimmed by 6 bases and 10 bases respectively. The CDR3 regions of human TCRbeta chains were analyzed by immunosequencing. The published analysis was carried out like this. Repertoire TCRs were matched against a reference library of SARS-CoV-2-specific TCRs generated with the MIRA antigen-specificity platform. Breadth meant the fraction of unique TCRs that were SARS-CoV-2-associated, whereas depth meant the fraction of total T cells that were SARS-CoV-2-associated. Using the MIRA data, each spike-specific TCR was mapped to the spike region that the TCR reacts to and placed in a CD4 or CD8 class. Log10-transformed breadth and depth values were compared by one-way ANOVA with Sidak's multiple comparisons tests. The immuneACCESS repertoire file appears here via TCRdb, limited to in-frame rearrangements. These files lack a portion of the clones; in checked studies, under half of the deficit traces to unresolved V genes, and the cause of the others is not known. The V and J calls and clone size come from that table; D and trimming were worked out from the DNA. A total of some 80,000 clones appear in this sample, around 85% of them only once. The ten top clones hold 6% to 9% of the sample.

The source material was peripheral blood, sampled on day 0 of AZD1222 vaccination. The V gene is TRBV11-2 and the J gene is TRBJ1-1; a confident D gene designation cannot be given. The clonotype originates from an adult in good health. The CDR3 reads as follows: CASRPSGDVRAFF. The DNA is TGTGCCAGCAGGCCCAGCGGGGATGTTCGAGCTTTCTTT.